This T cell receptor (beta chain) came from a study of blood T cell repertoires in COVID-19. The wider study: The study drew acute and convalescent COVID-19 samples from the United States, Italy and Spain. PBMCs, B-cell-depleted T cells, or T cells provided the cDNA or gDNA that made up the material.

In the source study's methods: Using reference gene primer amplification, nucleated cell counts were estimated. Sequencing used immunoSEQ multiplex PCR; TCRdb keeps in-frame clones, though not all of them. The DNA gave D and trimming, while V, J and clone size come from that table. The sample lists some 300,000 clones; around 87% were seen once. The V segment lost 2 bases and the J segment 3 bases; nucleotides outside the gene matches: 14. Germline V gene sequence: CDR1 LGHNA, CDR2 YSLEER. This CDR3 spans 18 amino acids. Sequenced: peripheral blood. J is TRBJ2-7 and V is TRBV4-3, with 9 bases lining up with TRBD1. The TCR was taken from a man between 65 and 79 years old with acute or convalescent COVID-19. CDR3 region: CASSQYVGRGQGFYEQYF. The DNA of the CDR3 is TGCGCCAGCAGCCAATATGTAGGGCGGGGACAGGGCTTCTACGAGCAGTACTTC.